This T cell receptor beta chain was profiled in a study of CD8 T cell repertoires and HIV-1 epitope variants. Overall study context: T cells were stimulated with Twenty-five Gag and Nef peptides separately.

TCRdb's copy holds only in-frame clones and misses some; the assay was immunoSEQ multiplex PCR. Among 4,500 to 5,000 clones, over 60% were seen once, and the ten largest hold about 39%. Overall study findings and caveats: Of roughly nine antigen-specific beta clonotypes, more than 5 appeared to cross-react with escape variants.

About this clone: Its specificity is unknown.

This CDR3 has 13 residues. Trimming pared 0 bases from V and 4 bases from J, leaving 8 bases between. CDR1 and CDR2 from the germline V gene are SGHKS and YYEKEE (reference sequence). The chain employs TRBV5-5 and TRBJ2-7; no firm D call. This sequence was found in a male donor with HIV. Source material: cultured CD8+ T cells derived from PBMCs. The CDR3 DNA reads as TGTGCCAGCAGCTTGGGGGTAGATTACGAGCAGTACTTC. This translates into CASSLGVDYEQYF.